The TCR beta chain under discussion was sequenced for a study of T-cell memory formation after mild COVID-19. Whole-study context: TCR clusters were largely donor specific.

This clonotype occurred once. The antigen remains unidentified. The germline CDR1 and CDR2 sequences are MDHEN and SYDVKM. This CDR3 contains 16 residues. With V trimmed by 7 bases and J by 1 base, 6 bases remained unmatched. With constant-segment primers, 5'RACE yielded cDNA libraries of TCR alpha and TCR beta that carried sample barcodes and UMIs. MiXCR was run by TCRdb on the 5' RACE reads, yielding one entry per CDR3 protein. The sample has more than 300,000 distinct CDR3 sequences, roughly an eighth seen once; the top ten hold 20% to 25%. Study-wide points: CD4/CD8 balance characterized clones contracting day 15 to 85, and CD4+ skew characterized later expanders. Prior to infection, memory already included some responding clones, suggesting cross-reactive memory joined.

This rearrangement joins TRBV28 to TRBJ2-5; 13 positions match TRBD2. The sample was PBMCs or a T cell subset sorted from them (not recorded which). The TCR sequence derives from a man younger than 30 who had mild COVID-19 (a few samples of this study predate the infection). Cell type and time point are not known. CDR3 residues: CASTPTSGGTQETQYF. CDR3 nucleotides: TGTGCCAGCACCCCGACTAGCGGGGGGACCCAAGAGACCCAGTACTTC.